This T cell receptor (beta chain) was captured in a study of tumor-infiltrating lymphocytes in localized non-small cell lung cancer. The wider study: Resected tumor was paired with non-adjacent uninvolved lung from the same patient.

The assay was immunoSEQ multiplex PCR, and TCRdb's table has in-frame clones only and misses some. The sample includes approximately 8,400 clones, around 75% of them seen just once. Specimen: uninvolved lung tissue not adjacent to the tumor. The origin of this receptor is a human donor with non-small cell lung cancer.

This CDR3 is CASSPGQGYGYTF. DNA for the CDR3: TGTGCCAGCAGCCCAGGACAGGGGTATGGCTACACCTTC. The chain carries TRBV7-3 and TRBJ1-2; the match to TRBD1 covers 9 bases. The CDR3 spans 13 residues. V shed 5 bases and J 5 bases; nucleotides not matched to a gene: 3. Germline CDR1 is SGHTA and CDR2 is FQGTGA.